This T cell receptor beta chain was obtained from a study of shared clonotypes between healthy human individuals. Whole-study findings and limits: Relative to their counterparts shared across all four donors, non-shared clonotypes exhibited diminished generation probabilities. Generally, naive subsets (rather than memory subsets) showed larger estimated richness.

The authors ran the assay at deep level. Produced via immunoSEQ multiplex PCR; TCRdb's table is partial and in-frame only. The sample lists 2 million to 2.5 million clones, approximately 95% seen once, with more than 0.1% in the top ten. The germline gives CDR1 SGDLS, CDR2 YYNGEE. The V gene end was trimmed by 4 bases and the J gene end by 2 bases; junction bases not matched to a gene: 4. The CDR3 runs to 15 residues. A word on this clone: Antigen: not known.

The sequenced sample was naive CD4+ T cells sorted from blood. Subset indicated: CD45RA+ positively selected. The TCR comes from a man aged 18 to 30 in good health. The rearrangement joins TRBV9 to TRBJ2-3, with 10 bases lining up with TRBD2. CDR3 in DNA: TGTGCCAGCAGCTCCGGGACTAGCGACACAGATACGCAGTATTTT. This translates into CASSSGTSDTDTQYF.